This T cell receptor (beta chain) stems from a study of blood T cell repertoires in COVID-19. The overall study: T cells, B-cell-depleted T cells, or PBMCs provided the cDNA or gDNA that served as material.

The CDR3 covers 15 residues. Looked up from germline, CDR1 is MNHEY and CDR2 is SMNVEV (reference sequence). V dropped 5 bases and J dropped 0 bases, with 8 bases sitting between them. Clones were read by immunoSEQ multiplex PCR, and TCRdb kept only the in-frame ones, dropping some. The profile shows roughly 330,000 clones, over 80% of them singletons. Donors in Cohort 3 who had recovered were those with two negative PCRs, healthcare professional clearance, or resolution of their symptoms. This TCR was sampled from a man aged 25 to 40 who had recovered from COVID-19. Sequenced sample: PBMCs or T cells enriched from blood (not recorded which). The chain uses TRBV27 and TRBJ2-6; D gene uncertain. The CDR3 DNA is TGTGCCAGCAGTACCCACACCTCTGGGGCCAACGTCCTGACTTTC. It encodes CASSTHTSGANVLTF.